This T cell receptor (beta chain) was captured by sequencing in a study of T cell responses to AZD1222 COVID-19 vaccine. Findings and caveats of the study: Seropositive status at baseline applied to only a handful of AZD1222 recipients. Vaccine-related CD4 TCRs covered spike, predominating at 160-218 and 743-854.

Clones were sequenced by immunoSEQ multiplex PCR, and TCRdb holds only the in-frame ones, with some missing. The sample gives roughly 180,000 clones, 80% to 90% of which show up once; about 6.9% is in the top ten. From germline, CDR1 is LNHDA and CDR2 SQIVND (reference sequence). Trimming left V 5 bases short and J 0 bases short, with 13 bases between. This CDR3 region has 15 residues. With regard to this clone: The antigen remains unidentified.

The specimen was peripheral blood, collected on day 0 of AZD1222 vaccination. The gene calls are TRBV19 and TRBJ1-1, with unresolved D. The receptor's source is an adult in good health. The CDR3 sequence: CASSEQQNMNTEAFF. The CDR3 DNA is TGTGCCAGTAGTGAACAGCAGAACATGAACACTGAAGCTTTCTTT.